This record covers a single T cell receptor beta chain. Its antigen is currently unknown. Germline assignment: CDR1 LNHDA and CDR2 SQIVND (reference sequence). Trimming shortened V by 3 bases and J by 7 bases, and 9 bases separated the two germline ends. CDR3 length equals 12 residues. The repertoire was sequenced with immunoSEQ multiplex PCR; TCRdb's copy has only in-frame clones and lacks some. The sample has tens of thousands of clones, roughly 97% seen once. The sample belongs to a study of siplizumab effects on memory and regulatory T cells. General study results and limits: Siplizumab led to significantly less abundant alloreactive sequences that could be traced back to unstimulated CD4+ memory cells.

This clonotype was sampled from a human donor in good health. The chain recombines TRBV19 with TRBJ1-2; no reliable D call. Material: naive CD8+ T cells sorted from blood. CDR3 in amino acids: CASSIGESGYTF. DNA of the CDR3: TGTGCCAGTAGTATCGGGGAGTCTGGCTACACCTTC.